This TCR beta chain was documented in a study of shared clonotypes between healthy human individuals. CD8 cells regarded as naive lacked CD45RO, were positively chosen for CCR7, and omitted terminally differentiated effector memory CD45RA+ cells. For this clone: The target antigen is unknown.

J gave up 3 bases and V 8 bases, and 3 bases lay outside the gene matches. From germline, CDR1 is WSHSY and CDR2 SAAADI. The CDR3 runs 14 residues. Findings of the study overall: Relative to memory subsets, naive subsets generally showed larger estimated richness.

The sorted-subset replicate PCRs were given about 210 ng DNA, which is tens of thousands of T cell genomes. Profiled with immunoSEQ multiplex PCR; TCRdb holds only in-frame clones, not every one. Of around 1,900,000 clones detected, just over 90% appear once; the ten largest clones hold around 1.7%. J is TRBJ2-2 and V is TRBV10-2, with TRBD2 identical over 10 bases. Sequencing was carried out using naive CD8+ T cells from PBMCs. This TCR was sampled from a young man in good health. Some clones in this sample may be carry-over from other donors' samples. In DNA, the CDR3 is TGCGCCAGCGGGACTAGCGCCTACACCGGGGAGCTGTTTTTT. Translating it yields CASGTSAYTGELFF.